The clone carrying this TCR beta chain was found a few times. The target antigen is unknown. Blood draws occurred at baseline, cycle 4 day 1, and cycle 7 day 1. The record originates from a study of OX40 agonist ivuxolimab in advanced cancers. About the study: Patients were dosed intravenously with ivuxolimab at 0.01 to 10 mg/kg every 2 weeks.

CDR1 WSHSY and CDR2 SAAADI come from the germline V gene. This CDR3 spans 12 amino acids. Trimming at V came to 7 bases and at J to 8 bases, leaving 6 bases not matched to a gene. Sequenced by immunoSEQ multiplex PCR; TCRdb stores in-frame clones only, minus some. The sample holds tens of thousands of clones, 80% to 85% seen once. Study-level points and caveats: Expanded clones were, on average, more numerous in CD8+ T cells than in CD4+.

The receptor comes from an adult with an advanced solid tumor such as melanoma, head and neck, liver or kidney cancer. The V and J genes are TRBV10-2 and TRBJ1-2; 8 bases line up with TRBD1. The sample was CD4+ or CD8+ T cells sorted from blood, taken in a trial of the OX40 agonist ivuxolimab. Written as DNA, the CDR3 is TGCGCCAGCACCTGGACAGGGAACGGCTACACCTTC. Encoded protein: CASTWTGNGYTF.